This T cell receptor beta chain was captured in a study of blood T cells in healthy people across ages. In its sample, this clonotype was seen a few times. Its antigen is not identified. Together with a sample-barcoded 5' primer, a J-beta primer mix was included in a second PCR lasting roughly 6 to 12 cycles. MiXCR, applied by TCRdb to the 5' RACE reads, yields one record per CDR3 protein. The table has around 1,800,000 distinct CDR3 sequences, roughly two fifths seen once. Whole-study findings and limits: Measured against age, TCR beta diversity per million T cells decreased in a roughly linear manner. Whereas aged donors had fewer naive CD4+ cells, long-lived donors had more of them and higher diversity.

The CDR3 contains 13 residues. The V gene's germline CDR1 is SQVTM and CDR2 ANQGSEA. With V trimmed by 5 bases and J by 7 bases, 7 bases remained unmatched. The individuals who served as donors were healthy Caucasians living in Russia, aged roughly 6 to 95. They isolated at least 7 million PBMCs from each sample. The sequence derives from a human donor in good health. The sequenced sample consisted of blood. This sequence joins TRBV29-1 and TRBJ2-5, with 10 bases lining up with TRBD1. The CDR3: CSVLRDRGGTQYF. In nucleotides, the CDR3 is TGCAGCGTTCTACGGGACAGGGGAGGGACCCAGTACTTC.